This T cell receptor (beta chain) was identified in a study of radiation and T cells in renal cell carcinoma. Study-level findings and limits: Without pretreatment biopsies, baseline tumor clonotype presence was undetermined. Top tumor clonotypes rose in blood 2 weeks post-radiation, then contracted.

TCRdb's copy holds only in-frame clones and misses some; the assay was immunoSEQ multiplex PCR. The table has more than 140,000 clones, roughly 83% seen once; the top ten hold approximately 20%. The sample's time point: baseline pretreatment blood. The treatment denotes: 15 Gy SBRT to primary tumor, nephrectomy 4 weeks later. Serial blood draws occurred at baseline and 2 and 4 weeks post-SBRT. Clear cell pathology was present in this patient's renal cell carcinoma. Germline V CDR1 and CDR2: MNHEY, SVGAGI. There are 16 residues in the CDR3. V was clipped by 4 bases and J by 6 bases, with 18 bases between them. A word on this clone: Its antigen is as yet unknown.

The sequences come from blood, collected from a patient whose treatment included radiotherapy and nephrectomy. This sequence was found in a woman in her forties or fifties with renal cell carcinoma. The gene calls are TRBV6-5 and TRBJ2-2, with D perhaps matching TRBD1 or TRBD2 (5 bases each). The CDR3 sequence: CASSSTRDRLAGELFF. The CDR3 DNA sequence: TGTGCCAGCAGTTCAACCCGGGACCGACTGGCCGGGGAGCTGTTTTTT.